The 26 T cell receptor beta chains presented below share a single source sample, sequenced in a study of blood T cell repertoires in COVID-19. This table comes from immunoSEQ multiplex PCR, and its TCRdb copy is limited to in-frame clones, with some not included. Among 95,000 to 100,000 clones listed, approximately 84% were seen once. The sequenced sample was peripheral blood. Every receptor here comes from a man in his 70s with acute or convalescent COVID-19.

The V call is TRBV29-1, the J call TRBJ1-2; a possible D gene is TRBD1 (6 bases). CDR3 size: 14 residues. V gave up 4 bases and J gave up 4 bases, with 16 bases separating them. Germline V lookup: CDR1 SQVTM, CDR2 ANQGSEA. The CDR3 DNA sequence: TGCAGCGTTGTCGAGGGGACAACGCCCTATGGCTACACCTTC. It yields the protein CSVVEGTTPYGYTF.

The chain employs TRBV7-9 and TRBJ1-4; D unclear. Germline CDR1 reads SEHNR; CDR2 reads FQNEAQ (reference sequence). The CDR3 sequence is 14 residues long. V shed 5 bases and J shed 3 bases, with 10 bases lying between them. The CDR3: CASSPGSANEKLFF. For the CDR3, the DNA is TGTGCCAGCAGCCCAGGTTCGGCTAATGAAAAACTGTTTTTT. Full variable domain (outside the CDR3, taken from reference TRBV7-9 and TRBJ1-4): DTGVSQNPRHKITKRGQNVTFRCDPISEHNRLYWYRQTLGQGPEFLTYFQNEAQLEKSRLLSDRFSAERPKGSFSTLEIQRTEQGDSAMYLCASSPGSANEKLFFGSGTQLSVL.

The CDR3 is CASSDGGARNTEAFF. CDR3 DNA sequence: TGTGCCAGCAGCGACGGGGGGGCGAGAAACACTGAAGCTTTCTTT. This rearrangement joins TRBV9 to TRBJ1-1, with TRBD1 as a possible D gene (6 bases). V shed 3 bases and J shed 2 bases, with 14 bases lying between them. This CDR3 is built from 15 residues. Germline CDR1 is SGDLS and CDR2 is YYNGEE.

V usage is TRBV2 and J usage is TRBJ2-3; maybe TRBD1 (6 bases). The CDR3 has 15 residues. From germline, CDR1 is SNHLY and CDR2 FYNNEI. V was pared by 6 bases and J by 0 bases, with 13 bases between. The DNA of the CDR3 is TGTGCCAGCAGAGGACAGAGCGGTAGCACAGATACGCAGTATTTT. This gives the protein CASRGQSGSTDTQYF.

This clone appeared a few times. The gene calls are TRBV20-1 and TRBJ2-1, with 11 nucleotides matching TRBD1. CDR3 length equals 14 residues. Trimming at V came to 3 bases and at J to 9 bases, leaving 7 bases not matched to a gene. Germline V gene data show CDR1 as DFQATT and CDR2 as SNEGSKA (reference sequence). The CDR3 sequence is CSASKDRGRFEQFF. The CDR3 nucleotides are TGCAGTGCTAGTAAGGACAGGGGGCGCTTTGAGCAGTTCTTC.

The chain is built from TRBV27 and TRBJ2-7, with D tentatively TRBD1 (6 bases). The CDR3 has 14 residues. The V gene lost 5 bases and the J gene lost 2 bases, with 13 bases spanning the gap. Germline CDR1 reads MNHEY; CDR2 reads SMNVEV (reference sequence). The CDR3 DNA follows: TGTGCCAGCAGTGGACTTGGGACAACCTACGAGCAGTACTTC. Residues: CASSGLGTTYEQYF.

This clone came up a few times. Here the CDR3 reads CASSPSRSGGLPRGSYSNQPQHF. For the CDR3, the DNA is TGTGCCAGCTCACCATCCCGGTCAGGGGGCCTACCACGTGGGAGCTATAGCAATCAGCCCCAGCATTTT. V gene TRBV18 combines with J gene TRBJ1-5; 8 bases agree with TRBD1. V was pared by 2 bases and J by 0 bases, with 24 bases of the junction left unmatched. In germline, CDR1 is KGHSH, CDR2 LQKENI. The CDR3 has 23 residues.

The chain couples TRBV29-1 to TRBJ2-1; TRBD2 is a possible D gene (6 bases). CDR1 is SQVTM and CDR2 is ANQGSEA in the germline V gene. V was cut by 4 bases and J by 2 bases, with 15 bases left in between. CDR3 length equals 15 residues. The CDR3 nucleotides read TGCAGCGTTGTTTTCGGGAGTTCGGCCTACAATGAGCAGTTCTTC. Its protein product is CSVVFGSSAYNEQFF.

The chain combines TRBV11-3 with TRBJ1-1; unclear D gene. The CDR3 consists of 13 residues. V was shortened by 4 bases and J by 5 bases, with 11 bases between the two germline ends. Germline V CDR1 and CDR2: SGHNT, YENEEA. CDR3 amino acids: CASSSGRRTEAFF. CDR3 nucleotide sequence: TGTGCCAGCAGCTCGGGTAGGAGGACTGAAGCTTTCTTT.

V usage is TRBV4-2 and J usage is TRBJ1-1; no clear D gene. CDR1 LGHNA and CDR2 YNFKEQ come from the germline V gene. The CDR3 is 14 residues long. The germline V and J ends were trimmed by 4 bases and 1 base, with 10 bases remaining between them. CDR3 region: CASSLSRGNTEAFF. The DNA for the CDR3 is TGTGCCAGCAGCCTATCTCGGGGGAACACTGAAGCTTTCTTT.

The chain uses TRBV5-5 and TRBJ2-1, with 10 bases lining up with TRBD2. CDR1 is SGHKS, CDR2 YYEKEE, per germline (reference sequence). V gave up 1 base and J gave up 7 bases; unmatched junction bases: 5. The CDR3 has 15 amino acids. CDR3 amino acids: CASSLIAGGGNEQFF. CDR3 sequence (DNA): TGTGCCAGCAGCTTGATAGCGGGAGGTGGGAATGAGCAGTTCTTC.

The chain combines TRBV3-1 (or the pseudogene TRBV3-2) with TRBJ1-4; 8 bases agree with TRBD1. Germline V CDR1 and CDR2: LGHDT, YNNKEL (reference sequence). Trimming cost V 7 bases and J 13 bases; bases outside gene matches: 8. This CDR3 comprises 12 residues. Here the CDR3 reads CASTRTGTGLFF. The CDR3, as DNA: TGTGCCAGCACCCGGACCGGGACAGGACTGTTTTTT.

The V and J genes are TRBV2 and TRBJ1-5; D may be TRBD1 (5 bases). Trimming cost V 7 bases and J 3 bases, with 16 bases left between them. CDR3 size: 15 residues. Per the germline V gene, CDR1 is SNHLY and CDR2 is FYNNEI. The CDR3 coding sequence is TGTGCCAGCACCCCCCAGGGACTCCCCAATCAGCCCCAGCATTTT. Amino acids: CASTPQGLPNQPQHF.

The chain uses TRBV30 and TRBJ1-5; tentatively, D is TRBD1 (6 bases). This CDR3 contains 16 residues. V shed 0 bases and J shed 7 bases, with 19 bases lying between them. Germline V gives CDR1 GTSNPN, CDR2 SVGIG (reference sequence). The chain's CDR3 is CAWSVRGQSKGQPQHF. The CDR3 DNA reads as TGTGCCTGGAGTGTAAGGGGACAAAGTAAGGGACAGCCCCAGCATTTT.

Written as DNA, the CDR3 is TGTGCCAGCAGCTTGGGGACTAGCACAGATACGCAGTATTTT. Translation: CASSLGTSTDTQYF. The rearrangement uses TRBV7-2 and TRBJ2-3, with D maybe TRBD2 (6 bases). Trimming removed 3 bases from V and 0 bases from J, with 7 bases in between. Germline V gives CDR1 SGHTA, CDR2 FQGNSA. This CDR3 comprises 14 residues.

This clone was counted once. The rearrangement links TRBV9 to TRBJ2-1; 8 positions agree with TRBD2. The CDR3 is 16 residues long. The V gene end was trimmed by 4 bases and the J gene end by 4 bases; junction bases not matched to a gene: 10. Germline V gene sequence: CDR1 SGDLS, CDR2 YYNGEE. The CDR3 DNA reads as TGTGCCAGCAGCCCCCCAGCAGCGGGAGTTTACAATGAGCAGTTCTTC. Its translation: CASSPPAAGVYNEQFF.

The rearrangement uses TRBV19 and TRBJ1-5, with 7 bases identical to TRBD1. V trimming: 6 bases; J trimming: 1 base; junction bases outside the gene matches: 9. The CDR3 consists of 16 residues. The germline V gene has CDR1 LNHDA and CDR2 SQIVND (reference sequence). CDR3 amino acids: CASRPEGARSNQPQHF. DNA for the CDR3: TGTGCCAGTAGGCCTGAGGGGGCAAGGAGCAATCAGCCCCAGCATTTT.

V usage is TRBV5-1 and J usage is TRBJ1-2; weak D call: TRBD1 (6 bases). Trimming removed 0 bases at V and 6 bases at J, with 9 bases between. The germline V gene encodes CDR1 SGHRS and CDR2 YFSETQ. This CDR3 has 13 residues. CDR3 residues: CASSLDRVDGYTF. CDR3 bases: TGCGCCAGCAGCTTGGACAGGGTGGATGGCTACACCTTC.

The genes are TRBV27 and TRBJ2-1; 7 bases map to TRBD2. Trimming took 6 bases from V and 4 from J; bases not matched to a gene: 9. The germline V gene has CDR1 MNHEY and CDR2 SMNVEV (reference sequence). CDR3 length: 15 amino acids. The CDR3 protein is CASSRAGEPYNEQFF. The CDR3 DNA reads as TGTGCCAGCAGCAGGGCGGGGGAACCGTACAATGAGCAGTTCTTC.

This chain connects TRBV11-2 to TRBJ2-7, with D possibly TRBD1 on 6 matching bases. Per germline, CDR1 SGHAT and CDR2 FQNNGV. CDR3 length: 14 amino acids. Deletions cut 10 bases from V and 4 bases from J, with 20 bases between. CDR3 protein: CATKTDRKLYEQYF. In DNA, the CDR3 is TGTGCCACGAAAACCGACAGGAAATTATACGAGCAGTACTTC.

V usage is TRBV3-1 (or the pseudogene TRBV3-2) and J usage is TRBJ2-3, with D perhaps TRBD2 (5 bases). This CDR3 has 15 residues. The germline V gene encodes CDR1 LGHDT and CDR2 YNNKEL (reference sequence). The V gene lost 0 bases and the J gene lost 3 bases, with 10 bases spanning the gap. The CDR3 is CASSQEGLGTDTQYF. CDR3 in DNA: TGTGCCAGCAGCCAAGAAGGACTGGGAACAGATACGCAGTATTTT.

V is TRBV6-1 and J is TRBJ2-1; 9 bases fit TRBD2. The germline V gene encodes CDR1 MNHNS and CDR2 SASEGT. Trimming removed 4 bases from V and 1 base from J; junction bases left unmatched: 8. The CDR3 consists of 17 residues. DNA for the CDR3: TGTGCCAGCAGTGGGACTAGCGCCTACCCATCCTACAATGAGCAGTTCTTC. Residues: CASSGTSAYPSYNEQFF.

V gene TRBV28 combines with J gene TRBJ1-3; D gene unclear. CDR3 size: 15 residues. The germline V gene encodes CDR1 MDHEN and CDR2 SYDVKM. V was clipped by 5 bases and J by 0 bases, with 11 bases between them. The DNA for the CDR3 is TGTGCCAGCAGTACCTACTTGAGCTCTGGAAACACCATATATTTT. It translates to CASSTYLSSGNTIYF. The whole variable domain, remainder taken from reference TRBV28 and TRBJ1-3, is DVKVTQSSRYLVKRTGEKVFLECVQDMDHENMFWYRQDPGLGLRLIYFSYDVKMKEKGDIPEGYSVSREKKERFSLILESASTNQTSMYLCASSTYLSSGNTIYFGEGSWLTVV.

The chain employs TRBV12-3 or TRBV12-4 and TRBJ1-2; 7 bases are a match to TRBD1. The CDR3 contains 13 residues. J gave up 5 bases and V 11 bases, and 11 bases lay outside the gene matches. Here the CDR3 reads CACTPGQRYGYTF. The CDR3 DNA follows: TGTGCCTGTACTCCGGGACAGCGTTATGGCTACACCTTC.

The J gene is TRBJ1-5, the V gene TRBV6-1; no definite D call. The CDR3 consists of 15 residues. V lost 3 bases and J 2 bases, leaving 11 bases between the germline ends. Germline values: CDR1 MNHNS, CDR2 SASEGT. Here the CDR3 reads CASSDFPEGNQPQHF. The CDR3 bases are TGTGCCAGCAGTGATTTCCCAGAGGGCAATCAGCCCCAGCATTTT.

This sequence joins TRBV7-2 and TRBJ2-2; a possible D gene is TRBD2 (6 bases). Looked up from germline, CDR1 is SGHTA and CDR2 is FQGNSA. V lost 1 base and J lost 7, with 22 bases in between. The CDR3 loop spans 18 amino acids. The CDR3 loop reads CASSLVPGTSQGNGELFF. DNA for the CDR3: TGTGCCAGCAGCTTAGTTCCCGGGACTTCCCAGGGAAACGGGGAGCTGTTTTTT.